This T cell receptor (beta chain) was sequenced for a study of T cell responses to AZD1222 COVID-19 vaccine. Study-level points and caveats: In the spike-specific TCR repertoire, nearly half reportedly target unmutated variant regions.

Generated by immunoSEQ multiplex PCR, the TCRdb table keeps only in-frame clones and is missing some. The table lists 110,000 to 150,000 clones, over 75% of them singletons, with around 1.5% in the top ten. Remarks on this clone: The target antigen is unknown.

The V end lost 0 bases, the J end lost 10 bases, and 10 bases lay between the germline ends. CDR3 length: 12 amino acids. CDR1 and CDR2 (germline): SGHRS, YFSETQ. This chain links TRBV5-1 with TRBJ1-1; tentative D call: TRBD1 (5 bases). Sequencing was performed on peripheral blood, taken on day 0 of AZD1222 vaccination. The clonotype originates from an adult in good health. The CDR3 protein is CASSLDQGTAFF. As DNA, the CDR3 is TGCGCCAGCAGCTTGGACCAGGGCACAGCTTTCTTT. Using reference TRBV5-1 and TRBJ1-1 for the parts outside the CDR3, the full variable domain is KAGVTQTPRYLIKTRGQQVTLSCSPISGHRSVSWYQQTPGQGLQFLFEYFSETQRNKGNFPGRFSGRQFSNSRSEMNVSTLELGDSALYLCASSLDQGTAFFGQGTRLTVV.